Following are 8 T cell receptor beta chains from one sample sequenced in a study of blood T cell repertoires in COVID-19. Some clones are missing from TCRdb's copy, which holds only in-frame ones; the method was immunoSEQ multiplex PCR. In the table there are 220,000 or so clones, 85% to 90% of which are singletons. The sample taken for sequencing was peripheral blood. The receptors originated from a woman aged 50 to 60 with COVID-19, enrolled during active disease.

V gene TRBV5-5 combines with J gene TRBJ2-7; possibly TRBD2 for D (5 bases). V was cut by 1 base and J by 6 bases, with 11 bases left in between. CDR1 is SGHKS and CDR2 is YYEKEE in the germline V gene (reference sequence). The CDR3 covers 13 residues. CDR3 protein: CASSLSRGREQYV. The DNA of the CDR3 is TGTGCCAGCAGCTTGTCTAGAGGGCGCGAGCAGTACGTC.

The CDR3 is CASSQKNAGLYF. The CDR3 DNA reads TGTGCCAGCAGCCAAAAGAATGCGGGGCTGTATTTT. The chain carries TRBV3-1 (or the pseudogene TRBV3-2) and TRBJ1-3; TRBD1 is a possible D gene (5 bases). Germline V gene lookup returns CDR1 LGHDT and CDR2 YNNKEL (reference sequence). V lost 2 bases and J 16 bases, leaving 15 bases between the germline ends. The CDR3 consists of 12 residues.

This chain links TRBV30 with TRBJ1-4, with 9 bases that match TRBD1. V lost 0 bases and J lost 4; bases outside the gene matches: 6. Germline CDR1 GTSNPN, CDR2 SVGIG (reference sequence). There are 16 residues in the CDR3. The chain's CDR3 is CAWSVGTGPLNEKLFF. The DNA of the CDR3 is TGTGCCTGGAGTGTTGGGACAGGGCCCCTTAATGAAAAACTGTTTTTT.

This clone showed up many times. The chain is built from TRBV7-2 and TRBJ1-6; TRBD1 aligns across 9 bases. Trimming at V came to 5 bases and at J to 10 bases, leaving 12 bases not matched to a gene. This CDR3 spans 16 amino acids. CDR1 is SGHTA and CDR2 is FQGNSA in the germline V gene. The CDR3 DNA reads as TGTGCCAGCAGCGAGGACAGGGGTATCGTAGGATCACCCCTCCACTTT. Translated, it gives CASSEDRGIVGSPLHF.

The V call is TRBV18, the J call TRBJ1-3, with a weak D call TRBD1 (5 bases). CDR3 length: 18 amino acids. Germline-derived CDR1 and CDR2 are KGHSH and LQKENI. V was cut by 3 bases and J by 0 bases, with 18 bases left in between. CDR3 residues: CASSPLGGGMSSGNTIYF. The DNA for the CDR3 is TGTGCCAGCTCACCCCTTGGGGGGGGAATGAGCTCTGGAAACACCATATATTTT.

This chain links TRBV29-1 with TRBJ2-2; D possibly corresponds to TRBD2 (5 bases). The germline V gene has CDR1 SQVTM and CDR2 ANQGSEA. V lost 7 bases, J lost 6 bases, and 12 bases lay in between. The CDR3 contains 12 residues. The CDR3, as DNA: TGCAGCGCCGAGGGTAGCCCCGGGGAGCTGTTTTTT. This sequence encodes CSAEGSPGELFF.

The genes are TRBV5-6 and TRBJ2-3; perhaps TRBD1 as D (6 bases). The length of the CDR3 is 17 residues. Germline CDR1 SGHDT, CDR2 YYEEEE. Trimming removed 4 bases from V and 0 bases from J, with 18 bases in between. CDR3 nucleotide sequence: TGTGCCAGCAGCCGCGGTGGACAGCGAAGAAGCACAGATACGCAGTATTTT. It specifies CASSRGGQRRSTDTQYF.

The V call is TRBV27, the J call TRBJ1-2; D is perhaps TRBD1 (6 bases). Germline V gives CDR1 MNHEY, CDR2 SMNVEV (reference sequence). This CDR3 contains 13 residues. Trimming removed 4 bases from V and 5 bases from J, with 11 bases in between. The CDR3 loop is CASSYREGYGYTF. CDR3 DNA: TGTGCCAGCAGTTACAGGGAGGGGTATGGCTACACCTTC.